This T cell receptor (beta chain) derives from a study of T cells in Graves' hyperthyroidism and ophthalmopathy. Study-wide points: Ophthalmopathy was identified by the model a median around 6 months ahead of onset.

As to this clonotype: Its antigen is not known.

What was amplified from RNA transcripts were TCR beta CDR3 regions. The HTBI primer set drove a first-round RT-PCR of the TCR CDR3. Via MiXCR, TCRdb re-called the multiplex PCR reads, giving one row per CDR3 protein. The table has 340,000 or so distinct CDR3 sequences, over 15% seen once. Graves' hyperthyroidism without ophthalmopathy progression within 18 months was termed stable. With 0 bases removed from V and 7 bases from J, the gap between germline ends came to 21 bases. Per germline, CDR1 SGHDN and CDR2 FVKESK. The CDR3 is 18 residues long. The J gene is TRBJ2-2, the V gene TRBV14; tentative D call: TRBD2 (5 bases). Specimen: blood. This clonotype was obtained from a young man with Graves' hyperthyroidism. The chain's CDR3 is CASSQDLGLATAVGELFF. CDR3 in DNA: TGTGCCAGCAGCCAAGATCTCGGGCTAGCTACAGCTGTCGGGGAGCTGTTTTTT.